This TCR beta chain was identified during a study of CD8+CD57+ T cells in acquired aplastic anemia. Profiling that covered TCR beta VDJ and CDR3 relied on genomic DNA as its template. A single record per CDR3 protein comes from TCRdb applying MiXCR to the reads. Counted here are about 170,000 distinct CDR3 sequences, approximately 43% occurring once; the ten biggest clones make up 0.85% to 1.3%. There are 13 residues in the CDR3. Germline CDR1 SGHTA, CDR2 FQGTGA. The V segment lost 5 bases and the J segment 6 bases; nucleotides outside the gene matches: 5. Source material: sorted CD4+, CD8+, or CD8+CD57+ T cells (not recorded which) from PBMCs. The V and J genes are TRBV7-3 and TRBJ1-2, with TRBD1 matching 8 bases. The TCR originated in a human donor in good health. CDR3 nucleotides: TGTGCCAGCAGCGAGGGGACAGGCGATGGCTACACCTTC. The encoded protein is CASSEGTGDGYTF.